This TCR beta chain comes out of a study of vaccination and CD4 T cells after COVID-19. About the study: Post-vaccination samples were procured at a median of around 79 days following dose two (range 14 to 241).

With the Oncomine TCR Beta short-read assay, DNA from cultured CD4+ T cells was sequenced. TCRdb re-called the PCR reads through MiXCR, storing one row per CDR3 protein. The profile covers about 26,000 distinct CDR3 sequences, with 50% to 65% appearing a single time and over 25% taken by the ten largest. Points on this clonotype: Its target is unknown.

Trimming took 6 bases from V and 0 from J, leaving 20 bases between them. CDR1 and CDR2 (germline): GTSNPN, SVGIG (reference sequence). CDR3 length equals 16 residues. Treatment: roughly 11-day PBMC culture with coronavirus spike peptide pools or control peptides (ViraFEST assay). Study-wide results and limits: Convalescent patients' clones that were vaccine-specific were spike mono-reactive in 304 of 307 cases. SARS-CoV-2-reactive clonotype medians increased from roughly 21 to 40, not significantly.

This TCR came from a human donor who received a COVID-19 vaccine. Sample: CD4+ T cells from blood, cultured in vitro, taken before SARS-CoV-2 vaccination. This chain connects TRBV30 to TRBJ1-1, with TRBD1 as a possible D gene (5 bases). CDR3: CACARGGRGLNTEAFF. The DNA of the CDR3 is TGTGCCTGCGCCCGGGGGGGACGTGGGTTGAACACTGAAGCTTTCTTT.